This T cell receptor (beta chain) came from a study of shared clonotypes between healthy human individuals (dated by TCRdb to the early 2020s). At the level of the whole study: Two women and a few men aged 18 to 49 years were included in the cohort. For each donor, CD4 naive and CD4 memory were each run on three plates, CD8 naive on two plates, and CD8 memory on one plate. The study deeply sequenced blood TCR repertoires of about 5 healthy adults to estimate repertoire size and the extent of clonotype sharing between individuals. To increase sequencing depth and limit assay-specific biases, TCR repertoire library preparation and sequencing were carried out by different laboratories using diverse techniques. Leukapheresis yielded between about 0.85 and 9.5 billion PBMCs per donor. General conclusions and limits of the study: Because the study included only a small number of donors, the genetic and exposure-history diversity represented was limited. Estimated clonotype richness was generally larger for naive than for memory subsets. Pairwise subsampling led to the expectation that sequencing depth would affect the degree of clonotype sharing among donors. Sampling was restricted to blood, and TCR repertoires in tissue are likely to differ from TCR repertoires in blood. When several donors were compared, the shared fraction of clonotypes was about 5% for naive CD4, around 4% for naive CD8, 2% to 2.5% for memory CD4, and 0.35% to 0.5% for memory CD8. Clonotypes shared by all four sorted-subset donors showed higher generation probabilities than non-shared clonotypes. Incomplete sequencing was indicated by rarefaction of sorted-subset datasets, despite the large sequencing depth.

Concerning this clone itself: The clone's antigen remains unknown. It has no much larger one-base neighbor in the sample; base qualities were not kept.

Using the deep immunoSEQ assay, multiplex PCR amplified TCR CDR3 regions from genomic DNA. Extracted genomic DNA from each cell subset was spread evenly across all wells of several immunoSEQ 96-well plates, with each plate serving as a replicate. For sorted subsets, approximately 0.2 ug of genomic DNA, equivalent to roughly 33,000 T cell genomes, went into each replicate PCR. Purified libraries were quantified with a Qubit 3.0 fluorometer, sized on a Bioanalyzer 2100, and re-quantified with the KAPA Library Quantification kit. Every immunoSEQ 96-well plate was sequenced on a dedicated single-read 150-cycle Illumina NextSeq 550 flow cell. Per the original workflow: Because the immunoSEQ output included only junctional sequences and no quality scores, the filtering could not be the same as the filtering used for full-length reads. Sequences were annotated with PyIR, a Python wrapper for IgBLAST v1.9, and V/J genes and CDR3 were assigned using IMGT germline references. Reads were removed for weak V/J assignments (E-value above 1e-6), missing CDR3, stop codons, out-of-frame junctions, or ambiguous translated residues. V3J clonotypes were defined as sequences sharing the same inferred V gene, J gene, and CDR3 amino acid sequence. The percentage overlap between two repertoires was calculated by dividing the number of shared unique clonotypes by the size of the smaller repertoire. Repertoire richness was assessed with RTK rarefaction, the Chao1 estimator, and Recon v2.1 estimates of unobserved clonotypes. OLGA was used to compute generation probabilities for all TCRbeta clonotypes that the gDNA method yielded from several donors. TCRdb mirrors the immuneACCESS table, restricted to in-frame sequences. Some clones are absent from its copies; in checked studies, under half trace to an unresolved V gene, and the reason for the others is unknown. From that table come the V and J calls and clone size; the DNA was used to work out D and trimming. The sample includes approximately 620,000 clones, with about 97% observed a single time. The ten largest clones take up around 0.06% of the sample.

V loses 2 bases, J loses 0 bases, and the germline ends lie 9 bases apart. CDR1 and CDR2 are read off the germline V gene (reference sequence) as SGHNT and YYREEE. The CDR3 starts with the cysteine, ends with the phenylalanine, and has 15 residues. The sequence is cut down to CDR3 DNA, 45 bases in frame from base 1. Donors were healthy HIV-negative adults with no recently reported acute infections or vaccinations. All donors were Caucasian adults living in Nashville, Tennessee, USA. CD4+ T cells were enriched by magnetic negative selection; naive cells were then positively selected on CD45RA, and the negative fraction formed the memory subset. After blood collection by leukapheresis, PBMCs were isolated using Ficoll-Histopaque density gradient centrifugation and then cryopreserved in the vapor phase of liquid nitrogen. Analytical flow cytometry was used to check the purity and quantity of every magnetically sorted T cell population. Genomic DNA was isolated from each sorted fraction and quantified by UV absorbance on a Nanodrop 2000c.

Recombination joined TRBV5-4 with TRBJ2-1; the D gene is possibly TRBD2, with 6 bases matching. The TCR was taken from a woman younger than 45 in good health. The sample taken for sequencing was naive CD4+ T cells sorted from blood. Taken with the paper, the label for cell subset or site translates to: CD45RA+ positively selected. For the CDR3, the sequence is CASSFGGISYNEQFF. The DNA is as follows: TGTGCCAGCAGCTTCGGAGGGATCTCCTACAATGAGCAGTTCTTC.